The next 28 T cell receptor beta chains were all read from a single sample in a study of T cell responses to AZD1222 COVID-19 vaccine (dated by TCRdb to the early 2020s). The library was obtained by the immunoSEQ multiplex PCR assay. Drawn from immuneACCESS, this table holds only the in-frame rearrangements with V and J called that TCRdb kept. Clones are partly lost; checked studies trace under half to an unresolved V gene and leave the rest unexplained. Within this sample are about 120,000 clones, with 88% of them counted one time only. The ten most abundant clones make up around 5% of the sample. The meaning of the sample's time point label: baseline before first vaccination. Specimen: peripheral blood, collected on day 0 of AZD1222 vaccination. These receptors all stem from an adult in good health.

This chain uses TRBV9 with TRBJ1-6; D perhaps matches TRBD1 (5 bases). Germline V gene sequence: CDR1 SGDLS, CDR2 YYNGEE. V was trimmed by 0 bases and J by 7 bases, leaving 11 bases between them. There are 15 residues in the CDR3. The CDR3 loop reads CASSVESGLNSPLHF. In DNA form, the CDR3 reads TGTGCCAGCAGCGTAGAATCAGGGCTAAATTCACCCCTCCACTTT.

The chain combines TRBV7-9 with TRBJ1-5, with D possibly being TRBD1 (5 bases). Germline CDR1 is SEHNR and CDR2 is FQNEAQ (reference sequence). V was clipped by 0 bases and J by 4 bases, with 10 bases between them. The CDR3 contains 15 residues. The CDR3, as DNA: TGTGCCAGCAGCTTAGCCCATGGGGGGAATCAGCCCCAGCATTTT. It translates to CASSLAHGGNQPQHF.

As concerns this clone: Other nucleotide sequences in the sample specify the same CDR3. CDR3 in DNA: TGTGCCAGCAGCCTCGGGACAGCGAACACTGAAGCTTTCTTT. Protein: CASSLGTANTEAFF. The genes are TRBV7-9 and TRBJ1-1; 7 bases match TRBD1. CDR3 length: 14 residues. Trimming at V came to 5 bases and at J to 1 base, leaving 4 bases not matched to a gene. Germline V gives CDR1 SEHNR, CDR2 FQNEAQ (reference sequence). The complete variable domain, with remaining parts taken from reference TRBV7-9 and TRBJ1-1, reads DTGVSQNPRHKITKRGQNVTFRCDPISEHNRLYWYRQTLGQGPEFLTYFQNEAQLEKSRLLSDRFSAERPKGSFSTLEIQRTEQGDSAMYLCASSLGTANTEAFFGQGTRLTVV.

The CDR3 spells CASRLSTEAFF. The CDR3 DNA follows: TGTGCCAGCAGGCTTAGCACTGAAGCTTTCTTT. The chain uses TRBV12-3 or TRBV12-4 and TRBJ1-1, with D unresolved. Trimming pared 6 bases from V and 4 bases from J, leaving 6 bases between. The CDR3 has 11 residues.

The chain couples TRBV18 to TRBJ2-1; D gene uncertain. The germline V and J ends were trimmed by 2 bases and 4 bases, with 9 bases remaining between them. The CDR3 length is 14 residues. The V gene's germline CDR1 is KGHSH and CDR2 LQKENI. CDR3 nucleotide sequence: TGTGCCAGCTCACCATCCCAGGTATACAATGAGCAGTTCTTC. Translation: CASSPSQVYNEQFF.

V gene TRBV5-1 combines with J gene TRBJ2-3; TRBD1 matches 10 bases. V gave up 5 bases and J gave up 5 bases; unmatched junction bases: 8. The CDR3 is 15 residues long. The V gene's germline CDR1 is SGHRS and CDR2 YFSETQ. The CDR3 protein is CASRPDRGLVDTQYF. Written as DNA, the CDR3 is TGCGCCAGCAGACCTGACAGGGGGCTGGTAGATACGCAGTATTTT. Based on the CDR3 plus reference TRBV5-1 and TRBJ2-3, the full variable domain is KAGVTQTPRYLIKTRGQQVTLSCSPISGHRSVSWYQQTPGQGLQFLFEYFSETQRNKGNFPGRFSGRQFSNSRSEMNVSTLELGDSALYLCASRPDRGLVDTQYFGPGTRLTVL.

The chain joins TRBV12-3 or TRBV12-4 to TRBJ2-7; unclear D gene. Trimming pared 3 bases from V and 0 bases from J, leaving 6 bases between. The CDR3 is made up of 13 amino acids. The CDR3: CASSFGFSYEQYF. The CDR3 coding sequence is TGTGCCAGCAGTTTTGGGTTCTCCTACGAGCAGTACTTC.

V usage is TRBV6-5 and J usage is TRBJ1-2; D unclear. The CDR3 is made up of 12 amino acids. V gave up 10 bases and J gave up 7 bases, with 16 bases separating them. From germline, CDR1 is MNHEY and CDR2 SVGAGI. The CDR3 reads CATDGRVLGYTF. DNA of the CDR3: TGTGCCACCGACGGCCGGGTTCTTGGCTACACCTTC.

V is TRBV10-3 and J is TRBJ2-5, with 10 positions matching TRBD2. The CDR3 loop spans 16 amino acids. Losses at the gene ends were 10 bases for V and 2 bases for J; bases not matched to a gene: 13. In germline, CDR1 is ENHRY, CDR2 SYGVKD. Here the CDR3 DNA reads TGTGCCACCGGGTGGAATAGCGGGGGGTCACAAGAGACCCAGTACTTC. It is translated as CATGWNSGGSQETQYF.

The chain couples TRBV6-2 or TRBV6-3 to TRBJ2-1; 10 nucleotides line up with TRBD2. The CDR3 covers 15 residues. Trimming took 5 bases from V and 6 from J; bases not matched to a gene: 7. Germline loops: CDR1 MNHEY, CDR2 SVGEGT. The CDR3 coding sequence is TGTGCCAGCAGTACTCCTAGCGGGGGTGTCAATGAGCAGTTCTTC. The encoded protein is CASSTPSGGVNEQFF.

The chain couples TRBV11-2 to TRBJ1-6; D call uncertain. The ends were cut back, 2 bases at V and 7 bases at J, with 3 bases in the middle. Germline CDR1 reads SGHAT; CDR2 reads FQNNGV. The CDR3 covers 12 residues. CDR3 protein: CASSLFNSPLHF. The CDR3 coding sequence is TGTGCCAGCAGCTTATTCAATTCACCCCTCCACTTT. Together with reference TRBV11-2 and TRBJ1-6, the CDR3 gives the full variable domain: EAGVAQSPRYKIIEKRQSVAFWCNPISGHATLYWYQQILGQGPKLLIQFQNNGVVDDSQLPKDRFSAERLKGVDSTLKIQPAKLEDSAVYLCASSLFNSPLHFGNGTRLTVT.

DNA for the CDR3: TGTGCCAGCAGCCAAGAAGGCGGCTCCTACAATGAGCAGTTCTTC. Translation gives CASSQEGGSYNEQFF. The chain joins TRBV3-1 (or the pseudogene TRBV3-2) to TRBJ2-1; D is unclear. The CDR3 runs to 15 residues. Trimming took off 0 bases at V and 0 bases at J, with 6 bases between the two ends. Germline V gene lookup returns CDR1 LGHDT and CDR2 YNNKEL (reference sequence).

The CDR3 nucleotides read TGTGCCATCCGGACAGGGAGTCTCTCCTACGAGCAGTACTTC. The encoded protein is CAIRTGSLSYEQYF. The rearrangement uses TRBV10-3 and TRBJ2-7; 8 bases fit TRBD1. The trim removed 8 bases at V and 0 bases at J, leaving 6 bases unmatched. The length of the CDR3 is 14 residues. Germline V gene lookup returns CDR1 ENHRY and CDR2 SYGVKD.

The chain links TRBV4-1 to TRBJ1-2, with D perhaps matching TRBD1 (6 bases). The germline CDR1 and CDR2 sequences are MGHRA and YSYEKL. The CDR3 contains 20 residues. V was clipped by 0 bases and J by 6 bases, with 29 bases between them. The CDR3 sequence is CASSQDGPFGQTIPRNGYTF. CDR3 bases: TGCGCCAGCAGCCAAGATGGCCCTTTTGGACAGACTATACCTCGGAATGGCTACACCTTC.

The CDR3 sequence is CASSNSNYGYTF. DNA of the CDR3: TGTGCCAGCAGCAACTCTAACTATGGCTACACCTTC. V usage is TRBV5-4 and J usage is TRBJ1-2; D call uncertain. V lost 4 bases, J lost 0 bases, and 4 bases lay in between. CDR3 length equals 12 residues. Germline assignment: CDR1 SGHNT and CDR2 YYREEE (reference sequence).

The chain joins TRBV19 to TRBJ1-2; D perhaps matches TRBD1 (5 bases). Trimming removed 4 bases at V and 1 base at J, with 10 bases between. This CDR3 region has 14 residues. Germline assignment: CDR1 LNHDA and CDR2 SQIVND (reference sequence). CDR3 in DNA: TGTGCCAGTAGTAGAGGGACGAATAACTATGGCTACACCTTC. Translating it yields CASSRGTNNYGYTF.

This chain joins TRBV19 and TRBJ2-3; TRBD2 matches 12 bases. CDR3 length: 16 residues. The V and J ends lost 5 bases and 2 bases, in that order; junction bases with no gene match: 5. Germline V gives CDR1 LNHDA, CDR2 SQIVND (reference sequence). The CDR3 sequence: CASSDGLAGLTDTQYF. In DNA form, the CDR3 reads TGTGCCAGTAGTGACGGACTAGCGGGGCTCACAGATACGCAGTATTTT. Full variable domain (outside the CDR3, taken from reference TRBV19 and TRBJ2-3): DGGITQSPKYLFRKEGQNVTLSCEQNLNHDAMYWYRQDPGQGLRLIYYSQIVNDFQKGDIAEGYSVSREKKESFPLTVTSAQKNPTAFYLCASSDGLAGLTDTQYFGPGTRLTVL.

This clone was recorded once. This chain connects TRBV27 to TRBJ1-1; D is perhaps TRBD1 (6 bases). Trimming took off 3 bases at V and 0 bases at J, with 8 bases between the two ends. Per germline, CDR1 MNHEY and CDR2 SMNVEV (reference sequence). CDR3 length: 14 residues. The CDR3: CASSFDRMNTEAFF. CDR3 nucleotides: TGTGCCAGCAGTTTCGACAGGATGAACACTGAAGCTTTCTTT.

This chain joins TRBV3-1 (or the pseudogene TRBV3-2) and TRBJ2-5; TRBD1 aligns across 11 bases. The CDR3 spans 16 residues. From germline, CDR1 is LGHDT and CDR2 YNNKEL (reference sequence). V gave up 6 bases and J gave up 1 base; unmatched junction bases: 7. In DNA form, the CDR3 reads TGTGCCAGCAGGGACCGGGACAGGGGGTCCCAAGAGACCCAGTACTTC. It codes for CASRDRDRGSQETQYF.

V is TRBV19 and J is TRBJ1-4; D call uncertain. The V gene's germline CDR1 is LNHDA and CDR2 SQIVND (reference sequence). Trimming removed 7 bases from V and 3 bases from J, with 12 bases in between. The CDR3 runs 14 residues. The CDR3 protein is CASKDGIANEKLFF. The CDR3 DNA is TGTGCCAGTAAGGACGGGATAGCTAATGAAAAACTGTTTTTT.

The chain employs TRBV12-3 or TRBV12-4 and TRBJ2-2; D gene ambiguous. The CDR3 is made up of 11 amino acids. The germline V and J ends were trimmed by 3 bases and 6 bases, with 2 bases remaining between them. CDR3 loop: CASSFAGELFF. The CDR3 DNA reads as TGTGCCAGCAGTTTCGCCGGGGAGCTGTTTTTT.

This chain links TRBV7-9 with TRBJ1-1, with a weak D call TRBD1 (5 bases). V dropped 5 bases and J dropped 5 bases, with 15 bases sitting between them. Per germline, CDR1 SEHNR and CDR2 FQNEAQ (reference sequence). CDR3 size: 14 residues. The CDR3 spells CASSQNTGGTEAFF. The CDR3 DNA follows: TGTGCCAGCAGCCAGAACACCGGGGGAACTGAAGCTTTCTTT.

The gene calls are TRBV5-4 and TRBJ1-2, with D possibly TRBD1 on 5 matching bases. Trimming took off 0 bases at V and 4 bases at J, with 13 bases between the two ends. Germline CDR1 is SGHNT and CDR2 is YYREEE (reference sequence). This CDR3 has 15 amino acids. CDR3 in amino acids: CASSLEAAGTYGYTF. As DNA, the CDR3 is TGTGCCAGCAGCTTGGAGGCTGCAGGGACCTATGGCTACACCTTC.

This clone was detected only a few times. The chain combines TRBV27 with TRBJ1-1; 7 bases line up with TRBD1. Germline V CDR1 and CDR2: MNHEY, SMNVEV (reference sequence). V shed 5 bases, J shed 0 bases, and the junction held 6 bases outside the gene matches. This CDR3 comprises 15 residues. The CDR3 DNA follows: TGTGCCAGCAGTGCGACAGGGAGGGTGAACACTGAAGCTTTCTTT. Translation: CASSATGRVNTEAFF.

This rearrangement joins TRBV6-2 or TRBV6-3 to TRBJ1-2; D is ambiguous. Germline V gene sequence: CDR1 MNHEY, CDR2 SVGEGT. Trimming shortened V by 0 bases and J by 1 base, and 6 bases separated the two germline ends. The CDR3 is 14 amino acids. The CDR3 is CASSYSSVNYGYTF. DNA of the CDR3: TGTGCCAGCAGTTACTCTTCAGTTAACTATGGCTACACCTTC.

The J gene is TRBJ2-2, the V gene TRBV19; TRBD1 agrees at 8 bases. This CDR3 spans 14 amino acids. The V gene end was trimmed by 5 bases and the J gene end by 4 bases; junction bases not matched to a gene: 3. Germline CDR1 and CDR2: LNHDA and SQIVND (reference sequence). This CDR3 is CASSSTGGTGELFF. DNA for the CDR3: TGTGCCAGTAGTTCTACAGGGGGCACCGGGGAGCTGTTTTTT.

V is TRBV25-1 and J is TRBJ2-1; TRBD1 agrees at 7 bases. This CDR3 is 14 amino acids long. Germline assignment: CDR1 MGHDK and CDR2 SYGVNS. V dropped 2 bases and J dropped 8; count of bases not matched to a gene: 6. The CDR3 loop reads CASSETTGSDEQFF. Written as DNA, the CDR3 is TGTGCCAGCAGTGAAACGACAGGGAGCGATGAGCAGTTCTTC. Together with reference TRBV25-1 and TRBJ2-1, the CDR3 gives the full variable domain: EADIYQTPRYLVIGTGKKITLECSQTMGHDKMYWYQQDPGMELHLIHYSYGVNSTEKGDLSSESTVSRIRTEHFPLTLESARPSHTSQYLCASSETTGSDEQFFGPGTRLTVL.

The chain uses TRBV19 and TRBJ1-6; TRBD1 is a possible D gene (6 bases). Germline V lookup: CDR1 LNHDA, CDR2 SQIVND (reference sequence). The V end lost 5 bases, the J end lost 10 bases, and 12 bases lay between the germline ends. This CDR3 is built from 13 residues. The CDR3 DNA sequence: TGTGCCAGTAGTGCGGACAGATTATCACCCCTCCACTTT. This gives the protein CASSADRLSPLHF.